Listed here are 16 T cell receptor beta chains from one sample, sequenced in a study of blood T cell repertoires in COVID-19. The assay was immunoSEQ multiplex PCR, and TCRdb's table has in-frame clones only and misses some. The data hold about 110,000 clones, with around 80% observed a single time. The sample was peripheral blood. All receptors derive from a man between 65 and 79 years old with acute or convalescent COVID-19.

The chain has TRBV6-2 or TRBV6-3 and TRBJ1-5; tentative D call: TRBD1 (6 bases). This CDR3 contains 16 residues. Germline V lookup: CDR1 MNHEY, CDR2 SVGEGT. V was pared by 4 bases and J by 4 bases, with 17 bases between. The CDR3 sequence: CASSLTAGTWNQPQHF. The DNA for the CDR3 is TGTGCCAGCAGTTTGACCGCCGGGACATGGAATCAGCCCCAGCATTTT.

This clone appeared a few times. The gene calls are TRBV5-1 and TRBJ1-6; a possible D gene is TRBD1 (6 bases). V lost 4 bases, J lost 6 bases, and 14 bases lay in between. The CDR3 is 15 amino acids. Germline CDR1 and CDR2: SGHRS and YFSETQ. The CDR3 sequence: CASSPRTATNSPLHF. The CDR3 DNA reads as TGCGCCAGCAGCCCAAGGACAGCTACTAATTCACCCCTCCACTTT.

This clone has only one observation. The chain carries TRBV3-1 (or the pseudogene TRBV3-2) and TRBJ1-2; D gene uncertain. Trimming removed 0 bases from V and 1 base from J, with 9 bases in between. Germline V gene sequence: CDR1 LGHDT, CDR2 YNNKEL (reference sequence). This CDR3 contains 15 residues. The CDR3: CASSQDPKRNYGYTF. CDR3 coding DNA: TGTGCCAGCAGCCAAGATCCAAAGCGTAACTATGGCTACACCTTC.

The J gene is TRBJ2-7, the V gene TRBV9; D may be TRBD1 (6 bases). Deletions cut 3 bases from V and 0 bases from J, with 13 bases between. This CDR3 is built from 15 residues. Germline-derived CDR1 and CDR2 are SGDLS and YYNGEE. In nucleotides, the CDR3 is TGTGCCAGCAGCGAAACAGGGTTTAGCTCCTACGAGCAGTACTTC. It translates to CASSETGFSSYEQYF.

The rearrangement links TRBV2 to TRBJ1-2; D not resolved. The V end lost 7 bases, the J end lost 1 base, and 10 bases lay between the germline ends. CDR1 SNHLY and CDR2 FYNNEI come from the germline V gene. CDR3 size: 13 residues. CDR3 protein: CASTAQVNYGYTF. The CDR3 region has the DNA TGTGCCAGCACAGCCCAGGTTAACTATGGCTACACCTTC. The full variable domain, rest sourced from reference TRBV2 and TRBJ1-2, is EPEVTQTPSHQVTQMGQEVILRCVPISNHLYFYWYRQILGQKVEFLVSFYNNEISEKSEIFDDQFSVERPDGSNFTLKIRSTKLEDSAMYFCASTAQVNYGYTFGSGTRLTVV.

The chain joins TRBV12-3 or TRBV12-4 to TRBJ2-3; possible D gene TRBD2, 6 bases. With 8 bases removed from V and 4 bases from J, the gap between germline ends came to 13 bases. The CDR3 loop spans 13 amino acids. The CDR3, as DNA: TGTGCCAGCGCGCTCGGCGGGGCAGATACGCAGTATTTT. This translates into CASALGGADTQYF.

The gene calls are TRBV9 and TRBJ2-2; D call uncertain. V lost 0 bases, J lost 7 bases, and 7 bases lay in between. This CDR3 is 13 amino acids long. CDR1 and CDR2 from the germline V gene are SGDLS and YYNGEE. The CDR3 here is CASSVAAVGELFF. DNA for the CDR3: TGTGCCAGCAGCGTAGCTGCAGTCGGGGAGCTGTTTTTT.

The chain couples TRBV6-5 to TRBJ1-1; D gene uncertain. V was pared by 2 bases and J by 6 bases, with 10 bases between. The CDR3 loop spans 13 amino acids. Per germline, CDR1 MNHEY and CDR2 SVGAGI. This CDR3 reads CASSYGPLAEAFF. CDR3 DNA: TGTGCCAGCAGTTACGGCCCGCTCGCTGAAGCTTTCTTT.

The J gene is TRBJ2-5, the V gene TRBV5-1, with 9 bases aligning to TRBD2. The CDR3 covers 16 residues. The V segment lost 1 base and the J segment 1 base; nucleotides outside the gene matches: 5. Germline V gene lookup returns CDR1 SGHRS and CDR2 YFSETQ. CDR3 region: CASSLRGGGGQETQYF. DNA of the CDR3: TGCGCCAGCAGCTTGCGCGGGGGGGGCGGCCAAGAGACCCAGTACTTC.

The chain employs TRBV6-5 and TRBJ1-1, with 8 bases fitting TRBD1. CDR3 size: 13 residues. The germline gives CDR1 MNHEY, CDR2 SVGAGI. J was trimmed by 4 bases and V by 6 bases; bases with no gene match: 4. The CDR3 DNA follows: TGTGCCAGCAGGGACAGGGCGATCACTGAAGCTTTCTTT. This translates into CASRDRAITEAFF.

V usage is TRBV5-1 and J usage is TRBJ2-5, with D unresolved. V was cut by 4 bases and J by 0 bases, with 10 bases left in between. Germline V lookup: CDR1 SGHRS, CDR2 YFSETQ. This CDR3 contains 14 residues. The CDR3: CASSGQSYQETQYF. CDR3 bases: TGCGCCAGCAGCGGGCAGAGCTACCAAGAGACCCAGTACTTC.

In nucleotides, the CDR3 is TGTGCCAGCAGTCGGACTAGCGGTAATGAGCAGTTCTTC. It codes for CASSRTSGNEQFF. The rearrangement joins TRBV7-2 to TRBJ2-1; 10 bases agree with TRBD2. This CDR3 comprises 13 residues. V trimming: 6 bases; J trimming: 7 bases; junction bases outside the gene matches: 3. The germline V gene has CDR1 SGHTA and CDR2 FQGNSA.

The chain couples TRBV5-1 to TRBJ1-4; D might be TRBD1 (5 bases). The V and J ends lost 4 bases and 7 bases respectively, with 20 bases between them. The germline CDR1 and CDR2 sequences are SGHRS and YFSETQ. The length of the CDR3 is 16 residues. The CDR3: CASSQTSTGLGEKLFF. CDR3 DNA: TGCGCCAGCAGCCAAACCTCAACAGGTCTGGGTGAAAAACTGTTTTTT.

This clone was counted many times. The chain recombines TRBV3-1 (or the pseudogene TRBV3-2) with TRBJ2-7; no firm D call. Trimming stripped 2 bases from V and 6 bases from J, with 14 bases between. CDR1 and CDR2 (germline): LGHDT, YNNKEL (reference sequence). The CDR3 has 14 residues. CDR3 DNA sequence: TGTGCCAGCAGCCAATTGGGCAGAACTTTCGAGCAGTACTTC. Protein product: CASSQLGRTFEQYF.

The rearrangement joins TRBV7-9 to TRBJ1-3, with TRBD1 matching over 8 bases. The germline V gene encodes CDR1 SEHNR and CDR2 FQNEAQ (reference sequence). The V segment lost 3 bases and the J segment 1 base; nucleotides outside the gene matches: 2. There are 15 residues in the CDR3. The CDR3 nucleotides read TGTGCCAGCAGCTTCCGGGACAGGTCTGGAAACACCATATATTTT. Amino acids: CASSFRDRSGNTIYF.

This clone was observed a few times. The chain recombines TRBV12-3 or TRBV12-4 with TRBJ1-1, with D possibly TRBD1 on 6 matching bases. This CDR3 contains 12 residues. V was cut by 4 bases and J by 11 bases, with 14 bases left in between. CDR3 nucleotide sequence: TGTGCCAGCAGTTCGACAGGATACAACGCTTTCTTT. It encodes CASSSTGYNAFF.